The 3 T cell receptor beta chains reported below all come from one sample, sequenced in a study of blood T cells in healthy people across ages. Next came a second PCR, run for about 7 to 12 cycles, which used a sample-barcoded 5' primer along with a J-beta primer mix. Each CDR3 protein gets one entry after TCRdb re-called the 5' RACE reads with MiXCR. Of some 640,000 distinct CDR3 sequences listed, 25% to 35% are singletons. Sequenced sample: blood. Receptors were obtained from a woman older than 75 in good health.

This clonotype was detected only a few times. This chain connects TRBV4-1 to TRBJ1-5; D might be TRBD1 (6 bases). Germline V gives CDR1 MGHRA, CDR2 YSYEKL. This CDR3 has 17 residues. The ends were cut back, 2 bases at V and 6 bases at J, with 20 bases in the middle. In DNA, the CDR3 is TGCGCCAGCAGCCAAACCCCCGGGACACTGGGGACTCAGCCCCAGCATTTT. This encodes CASSQTPGTLGTQPQHF.

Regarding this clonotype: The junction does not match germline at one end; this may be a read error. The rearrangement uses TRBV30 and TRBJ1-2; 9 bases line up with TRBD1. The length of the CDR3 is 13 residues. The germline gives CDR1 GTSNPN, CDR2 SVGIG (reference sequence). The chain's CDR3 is CAWSEGQGTGCTF. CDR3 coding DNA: TGTGCCTGGAGTGAAGGACAGGGGACTGGCTGCACCTTC.

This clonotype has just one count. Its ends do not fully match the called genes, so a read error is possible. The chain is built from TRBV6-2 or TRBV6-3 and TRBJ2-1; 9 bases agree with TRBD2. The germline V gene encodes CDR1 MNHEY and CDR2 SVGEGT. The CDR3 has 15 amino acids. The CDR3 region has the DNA TGTGTCAGCAGTTACTCGTCTAGCGGGACCAATGAGCAGTTCTTC. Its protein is CVSSYSSSGTNEQFF.